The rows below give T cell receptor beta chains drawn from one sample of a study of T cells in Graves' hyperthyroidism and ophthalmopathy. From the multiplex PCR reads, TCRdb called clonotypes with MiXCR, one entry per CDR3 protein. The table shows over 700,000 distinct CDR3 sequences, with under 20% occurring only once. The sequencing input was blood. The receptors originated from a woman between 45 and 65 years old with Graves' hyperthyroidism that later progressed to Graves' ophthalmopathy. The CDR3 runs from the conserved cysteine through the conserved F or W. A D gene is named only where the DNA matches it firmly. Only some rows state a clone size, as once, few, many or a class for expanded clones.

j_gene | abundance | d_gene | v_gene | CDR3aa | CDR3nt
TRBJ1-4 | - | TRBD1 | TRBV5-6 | CASSSRQGTRKRLFF | TGTGCCAGCAGCTCCAGACAGGGGACAAGGAAAAGACTGTTTTTT
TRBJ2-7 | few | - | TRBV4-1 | CASSQGPTGSSYEQYF | TGCGCCAGCAGCCAAGGGCCAACAGGGTCCTCCTACGAGCAGTACTTC
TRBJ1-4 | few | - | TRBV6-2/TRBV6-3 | CASSYIGGPGEKLFF | TGTGCCAGCAGTTACATCGGGGGCCCAGGGGAAAAACTGTTTTTT
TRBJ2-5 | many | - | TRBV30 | CAWSGGGAYQETQYF | TGTGCCTGGAGTGGTGGCGGGGCCTACCAAGAGACCCAGTACTTC
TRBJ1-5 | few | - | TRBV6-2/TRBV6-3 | CASSYSIYSNQPQHF | TGTGCCAGCAGCTACAGCATTTATAGCAATCAGCCCCAGCATTTT
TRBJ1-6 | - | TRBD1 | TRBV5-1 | CASSPTTGTNNSPLHF | TGCGCCAGCAGCCCGACGACAGGGACTAATAATTCACCCCTCCACTTT
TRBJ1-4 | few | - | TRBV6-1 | CASRLGHTNEKLFF | TGTGCCAGCAGACTGGGACACACTAATGAAAAACTGTTTTTT
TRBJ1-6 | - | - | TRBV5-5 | CASSLEGNQAYNSPLHF | TGTGCCAGCAGCTTGGAGGGGAATCAAGCCTATAATTCACCCCTCCACTTT
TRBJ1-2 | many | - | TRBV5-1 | CASSLVADSYGYTF | TGCGCCAGCAGCTTGGTGGCCGACAGCTATGGCTACACCTTC
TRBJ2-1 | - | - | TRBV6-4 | CASSDSMQAYNEQFF | TGTGCCAGCAGTGACTCGATGCAGGCATACAATGAGCAGTTCTTC
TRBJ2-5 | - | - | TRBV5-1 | CASSLGDSQETQYF | TGCGCCAGCAGCTTGGGAGATTCTCAAGAGACCCAGTACTTC
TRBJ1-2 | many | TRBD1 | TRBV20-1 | CSATGDYGYTF | TGCAGTGCCACAGGGGACTATGGCTACACCTTC
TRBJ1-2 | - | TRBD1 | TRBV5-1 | CASSSGQGAQGYTF | TGCGCCAGCAGCTCAGGACAGGGGGCGCAAGGCTACACCTTC
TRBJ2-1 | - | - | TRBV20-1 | CSASVVYNEQFF | TGCAGTGCTAGCGTAGTCTACAATGAGCAGTTCTTC
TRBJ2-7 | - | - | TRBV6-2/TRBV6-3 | CARKTMTGPSYEQYF | TGTGCCCGCAAGACAATGACGGGGCCTTCCTACGAGCAGTACTTC
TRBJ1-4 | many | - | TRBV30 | CAWSRSDIGEKLFF | TGTGCCTGGAGTAGGTCGGACATCGGTGAAAAACTGTTTTTT
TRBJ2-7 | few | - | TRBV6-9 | CASSYGGAEQYF | TGTGCCAGCAGTTACGGGGGTGCCGAGCAGTACTTC
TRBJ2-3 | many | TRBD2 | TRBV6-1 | CASTGGTTPSDTQYF | TGTGCCAGCACCGGGGGGACTACCCCCTCAGATACGCAGTATTTT
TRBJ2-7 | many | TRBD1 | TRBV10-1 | CASTQGTGGSEQYF | TGCGCCAGCACCCAAGGGACAGGGGGCAGCGAGCAGTACTTC
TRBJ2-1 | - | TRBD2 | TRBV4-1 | CASSQVAGGINEQFF | TGCGCCAGCAGCCAGGTAGCGGGGGGTATCAATGAGCAGTTCTTC
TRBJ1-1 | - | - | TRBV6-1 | CATSHRIINTEAFF | TGTGCCACCTCCCACAGGATTATAAACACTGAAGCTTTCTTT
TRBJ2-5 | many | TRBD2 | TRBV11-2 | CASSLGTSGVQETQYF | TGTGCCAGCAGCTTAGGGACTAGCGGGGTCCAAGAGACCCAGTACTTC
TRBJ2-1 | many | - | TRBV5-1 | CASSHRGGGYNEQFF | TGCGCCAGCAGTCACAGGGGAGGGGGCTACAATGAGCAGTTCTTC
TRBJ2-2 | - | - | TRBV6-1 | CASTVFFKGTLDTGELFF | TGTGCCAGCACAGTCTTTTTTAAGGGGACTTTGGACACCGGGGAGCTGTTTTTT
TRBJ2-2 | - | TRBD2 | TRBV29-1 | CSVQELRGAGELFF | TGCAGCGTCCAAGAGCTGCGGGGGGCCGGGGAGCTGTTTTTT
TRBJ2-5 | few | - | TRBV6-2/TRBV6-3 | CASTEYGGWEQETQYF | TGTGCCAGCACTGAATATGGGGGGTGGGAACAAGAGACCCAGTACTTC
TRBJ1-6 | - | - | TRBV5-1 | CASSPRGQASSYNSPLHF | TGCGCCAGCAGCCCCCGGGGTCAGGCGAGCTCCTATAATTCACCCCTCCACTTT
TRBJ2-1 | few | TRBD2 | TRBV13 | CASSSLAGGHNEQFF | TGTGCCAGCAGTTCACTAGCGGGGGGCCACAATGAGCAGTTCTTC
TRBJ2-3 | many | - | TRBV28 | CASSSQGLTTDTQYF | TGTGCCAGCAGTTCCCAGGGGTTGACGACAGATACGCAGTATTTT
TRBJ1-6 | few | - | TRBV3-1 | CASSQGGENNSPLHF | TGTGCCAGCAGCCAGGGCGGGGAAAATAATTCACCCCTCCACTTT
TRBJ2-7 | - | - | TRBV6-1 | CASSRERAGSSYEQYF | TGTGCCAGCAGTCGGGAAAGGGCGGGGTCTTCCTACGAGCAGTACTTC
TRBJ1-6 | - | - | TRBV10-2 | CASSATMGNSPLHF | TGCGCCAGCAGTGCGACAATGGGTAATTCACCCCTCCACTTT
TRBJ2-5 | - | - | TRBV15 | CATSSGTETQYF | TGTGCCACCAGCAGCGGGACAGAGACCCAGTACTTC
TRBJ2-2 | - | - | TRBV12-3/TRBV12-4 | CASSLGENTGELFF | TGTGCCAGCAGTTTAGGGGAAAACACCGGGGAGCTGTTTTTT
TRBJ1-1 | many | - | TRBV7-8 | CASSWGEAGTDTEAFF | TGTGCCAGCAGCTGGGGGGAAGCGGGGACGGACACTGAAGCTTTCTTT
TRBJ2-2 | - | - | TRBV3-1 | CASSQVLVLDTGELFF | TGTGCCAGCAGCCAAGTACTAGTGCTCGACACCGGGGAGCTGTTTTTT
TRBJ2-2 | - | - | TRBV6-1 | CASSPFMVGIDGELFF | TGTGCCAGCAGCCCCTTTATGGTGGGGATTGACGGGGAGCTGTTTTTT
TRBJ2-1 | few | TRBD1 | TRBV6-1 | CASSGQGHNEQFF | TGTGCCAGCAGCGGACAGGGTCACAATGAGCAGTTCTTC
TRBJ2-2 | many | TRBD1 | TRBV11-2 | CASRAPGRGITGELFF | TGTGCCAGCAGAGCCCCCGGCAGGGGGATCACCGGGGAGCTGTTTTTT
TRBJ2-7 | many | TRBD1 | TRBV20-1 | CSAAREGAGYEQYF | TGCAGTGCTGCCCGTGAGGGGGCAGGGTACGAGCAGTACTTC
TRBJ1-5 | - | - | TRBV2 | CASSDPRNSNQPQHF | TGTGCCAGCAGTGATCCGCGGAATAGCAATCAGCCCCAGCATTTT
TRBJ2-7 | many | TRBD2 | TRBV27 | CASGLAVSSYEQYF | TGTGCCAGCGGGCTAGCGGTGAGCTCCTACGAGCAGTACTTC
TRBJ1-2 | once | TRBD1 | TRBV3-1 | CASGTTGVNYGYTF | TGTGCCAGCGGAACGACAGGGGTTAACTATGGCTACACCTTC
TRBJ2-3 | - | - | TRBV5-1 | CASRNHRGTRRADTQYF | TGCGCCAGCAGAAACCATCGGGGGACACGGCGGGCAGATACGCAGTATTTT
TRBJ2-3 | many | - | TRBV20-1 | CSATGPGETSTDTQYF | TGCAGTGCTACAGGCCCGGGCGAGACTAGCACAGATACGCAGTATTTT
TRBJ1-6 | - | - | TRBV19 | CASSAYWNSPLHF | TGTGCCAGTAGTGCCTATTGGAATTCACCCCTCCACTTT
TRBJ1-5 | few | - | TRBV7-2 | CASSLRGTDQPQHF | TGTGCCAGCAGCTTAAGAGGCACCGATCAGCCCCAGCATTTT
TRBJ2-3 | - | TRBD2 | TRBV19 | CASSNSGTSGEALLTDTQYF | TGTGCCAGTAGTAACTCCGGGACTAGCGGGGAAGCCCTGCTCACAGATACGCAGTATTTT
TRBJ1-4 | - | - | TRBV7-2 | CASSLAGAGHNEKLFF | TGTGCCAGCAGCTTAGCGGGAGCAGGGCATAATGAAAAACTGTTTTTT
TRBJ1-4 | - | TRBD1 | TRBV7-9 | CASSDGTGINEKLFF | TGTGCCAGCAGCGACGGGACAGGGATTAATGAAAAACTGTTTTTT
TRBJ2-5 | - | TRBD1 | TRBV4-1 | CASSQVHTRGQETQYF | TGCGCCAGCAGCCAAGTTCACACCAGGGGGCAGGAGACCCAGTACTTC